What follows is one T cell receptor (beta chain) and its context. What it binds is not known. The data derive from a study of T cell responses to AZD1222 COVID-19 vaccine. The study's findings and limits: The peak T cell response came first, and repertoires were sampled only after it. Females made up more of the donors, who were largely white British, and clonal diversity may have come out too low. Researchers report vaccine-associated CD4 TCRs spanning spike, with dominance at 160-218 and 743-854. Variant regions that are unmutated are reportedly the target of nearly half of spike-specific TCRs.

Repertoires were generated with immunoSEQ multiplex PCR, while TCRdb's copy carries only in-frame clones and drops some. Of over 100,000 clones in the sample, about 90% were seen once. The CDR3 has 14 amino acids. Germline V gene sequence: CDR1 SNHLY, CDR2 FYNNEI. The trim removed 6 bases at V and 1 base at J, leaving 3 bases unmatched. The material was peripheral blood, obtained 28 days after the second AZD1222 dose. The chain is built from TRBV2 and TRBJ1-1; 9 bases agree with TRBD1. This sequence was found in an adult who received the AZD1222 COVID-19 vaccine. Here the CDR3 DNA reads TGTGCCAGCAGGAAGGACAGGGGGAACACTGAAGCTTTCTTT. It specifies CASRKDRGNTEAFF.